This TCR beta chain was sequenced for a study of metastatic and nonmetastatic thyroid tumors (dated by TCRdb to the early 2020s). Turning to the overall study: Repertoires were compared across peripheral blood and tumor or nodule tissue samples from malignant and benign thyroid patients. Broad study findings and their caveats: TCR beta diversity was reported as significantly higher in malignant tumors than in benign nodules, in both blood and tumor samples.

The CDR1 and CDR2 encoded by the germline V gene are MNHNS and SASEGT. There are 14 amino acids in the CDR3, from cysteine to phenylalanine inclusive. This entry keeps only the CDR3 DNA: 42 bases, framed from base 1. Trimming costs V 6 bases and J 3 bases, and their ends lie 11 bases apart. Many counts were recorded for this clone. Its antigen target is currently unknown. No base quality values were provided; no much bigger clone lies one nucleotide off. The library was generated by PCR. TCRdb lists the instrument as Illumina HiSeq 4000. High-throughput sequencing was used to profile the TCR beta-chain CDR3 region of each patient. Under the source paper's analysis protocol: The researchers built a classifier to tell apart papillary thyroid cancer patients with distant metastasis, based on CDR3 differences among clinicopathological groups. To measure repertoire diversity the researchers used the Shannon index, while the Morisita-Horn index served to gauge how similar the tumor and blood repertoires were. TCRdb took the public reads, trimmed them with fastp at Q25, ran MiXCR for clone calling and kept in-frame beta chains. TCRdb, not the authors, supplied the V and J calls. This sample lists about 32,000 clones; about 20% were detected once. The top ten constitute about 10% of the sample.

No patient had received any treatment before thyroid surgery. Patient clinical samples collected from about 2012 to 2019 were retrospectively analysed using T-cell receptor beta sequencing. The sequence links TRBV6-1 to TRBJ2-2; TRBD1 is perhaps the D gene, given 6 matching bases. Sequenced material: blood. The sequence derives from a female donor with papillary thyroid cancer or a benign thyroid nodule (not recorded which). Some clones in this sample may be carry-over from other donors' samples. This receptor carries the CDR3 CASRPYRDTGELFF. The sequence in DNA is TGTGCCAGCAGACCTTACAGGGACACCGGGGAGCTGTTTTTT.